This TCR beta chain was recovered during a study of blood T cell repertoires in COVID-19 (dated by TCRdb to about 2020). About the investigation overall: The collaborator samples originated in the United States, Italy and Spain and spanned the acute and convalescent phases of COVID-19. Deeply sampled blood TCRbeta repertoires from subjects exposed to, actively infected with, or recovered from COVID-19 were included in the dataset. Sample metadata almost always included a de-identified subject ID, COVID-19 status, age in years and sex. The samples were drawn from two sources: the first 160 participants of the ongoing ImmuneRACE study, and over 950 subjects contributed by 6 global collaborators. HLA class I and class II types, where available, came from metadata supplied by the sample provider rather than from assay-based typing. The prospective study material was composed of cDNA or gDNA derived from T cells, B-cell-depleted T cells, or PBMCs. The repertoires were released in a freely available public database meant as a resource for research on the immune response to SARS-CoV-2.

The collaborating institutions used their own protocols to collect whole blood in K2EDTA tubes. For TCRbeta analysis, collaborators shipped samples in one of three forms: frozen whole blood, isolated PBMCs, or DNA extracted from either of those sample types. TCRbeta CDR3 regions were amplified from genomic DNA by means of the immunoSEQ Assay, a bias-controlled multiplex PCR. On the study's bioinformatics: Within the assay, amplification of reference gene primers was used to estimate how many nucleated cells each sample contained. Sequence reads were collapsed and filtered to measure the absolute abundance of every unique TCRbeta CDR3 rearrangement. For each sample, productive Simpson clonality was calculated as the square root of Simpson's diversity index over productive rearrangements. Drawn from immuneACCESS, this table holds only the in-frame rearrangements with V and J called that TCRdb kept. Clones are partly lost; checked studies trace under half to an unresolved V gene and leave the rest unexplained. D and trimming come from the DNA, and the V and J calls and clone size come from that table. A total of tens of thousands of clones appear in this sample, around 80% of them only once. The top ten hold about 11% of the sample.

V lost 4 bases and J lost 4 bases; the stretch between them is 8 bases long. Taken from cysteine to phenylalanine, the CDR3 has 13 residues. Just CDR3 DNA is preserved here, 39 bases in frame from base 1. The germline V gene encodes CDR1 MNHEY and CDR2 SMNVEV (reference sequence). The paper's findings and limits, for the study overall: How much clinical and demographic metadata was included differed by source and by participant, and the metadata was provided uncurated.

Turning to this clone: Its antigen has not been determined. There are no base qualities to consult, and no much larger clone falls within one base.

The sequenced sample was peripheral blood. The receptor's source is a man in his 70s with acute or convalescent COVID-19. Recombination connected TRBV27 to TRBJ2-1; a tentative D call is TRBD1 (5 bases match). This receptor carries the CDR3 CASSWGSYNEQFF. The sequenced DNA: TGTGCCAGCAGTTGGGGCTCATACAATGAGCAGTTCTTC.